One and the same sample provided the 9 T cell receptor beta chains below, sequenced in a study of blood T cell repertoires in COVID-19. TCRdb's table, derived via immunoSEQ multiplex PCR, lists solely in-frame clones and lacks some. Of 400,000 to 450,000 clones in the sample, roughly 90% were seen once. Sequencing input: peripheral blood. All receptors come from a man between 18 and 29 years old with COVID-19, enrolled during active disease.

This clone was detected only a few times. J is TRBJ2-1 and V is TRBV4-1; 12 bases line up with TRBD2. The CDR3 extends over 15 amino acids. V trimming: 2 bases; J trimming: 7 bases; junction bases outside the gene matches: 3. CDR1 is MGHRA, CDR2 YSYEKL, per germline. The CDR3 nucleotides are TGCGCCAGCAGCCAAACTAGCGGGGGGTTTAATGAGCAGTTCTTC. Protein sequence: CASSQTSGGFNEQFF.

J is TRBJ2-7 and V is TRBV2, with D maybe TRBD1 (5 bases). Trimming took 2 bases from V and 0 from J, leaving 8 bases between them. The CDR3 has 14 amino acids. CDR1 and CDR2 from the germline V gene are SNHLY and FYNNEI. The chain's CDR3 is CASSERGSSYEQYF. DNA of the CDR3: TGTGCCAGCAGTGAAAGGGGCAGCTCCTACGAGCAGTACTTC. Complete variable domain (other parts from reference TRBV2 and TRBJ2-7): EPEVTQTPSHQVTQMGQEVILRCVPISNHLYFYWYRQILGQKVEFLVSFYNNEISEKSEIFDDQFSVERPDGSNFTLKIRSTKLEDSAMYFCASSERGSSYEQYFGPGTRLTVT.

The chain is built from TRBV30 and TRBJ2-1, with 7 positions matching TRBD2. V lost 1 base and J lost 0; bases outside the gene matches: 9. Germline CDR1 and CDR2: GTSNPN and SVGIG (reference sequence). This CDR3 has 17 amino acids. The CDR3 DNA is TGTGCCTGGAGTGGTGGAGCGGGGCGCAGCTCCTACAATGAGCAGTTCTTC. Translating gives CAWSGGAGRSSYNEQFF.

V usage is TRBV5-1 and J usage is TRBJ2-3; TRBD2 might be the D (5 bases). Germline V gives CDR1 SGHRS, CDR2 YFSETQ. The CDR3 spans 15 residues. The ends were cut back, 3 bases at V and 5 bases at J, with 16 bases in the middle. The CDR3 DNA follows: TGCGCCAGCAGCTCCCGGACTGGCGGAGGAGATACGCAGTATTTT. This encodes CASSSRTGGGDTQYF. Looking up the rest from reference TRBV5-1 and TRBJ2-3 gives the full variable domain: KAGVTQTPRYLIKTRGQQVTLSCSPISGHRSVSWYQQTPGQGLQFLFEYFSETQRNKGNFPGRFSGRQFSNSRSEMNVSTLELGDSALYLCASSSRTGGGDTQYFGPGTRLTVL.

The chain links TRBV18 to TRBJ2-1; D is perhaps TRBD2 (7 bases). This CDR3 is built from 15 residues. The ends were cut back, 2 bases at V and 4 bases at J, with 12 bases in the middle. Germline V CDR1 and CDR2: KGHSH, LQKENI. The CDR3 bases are TGTGCCAGCTCACCAATGGGGGGGCCGTACAATGAGCAGTTCTTC. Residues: CASSPMGGPYNEQFF.

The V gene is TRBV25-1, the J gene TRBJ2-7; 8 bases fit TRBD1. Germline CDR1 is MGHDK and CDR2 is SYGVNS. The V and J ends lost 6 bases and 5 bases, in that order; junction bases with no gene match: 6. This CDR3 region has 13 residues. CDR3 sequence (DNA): TGTGCCAGCAGGACGACAGGGGCCAACGAGCAGTACTTC. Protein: CASRTTGANEQYF.

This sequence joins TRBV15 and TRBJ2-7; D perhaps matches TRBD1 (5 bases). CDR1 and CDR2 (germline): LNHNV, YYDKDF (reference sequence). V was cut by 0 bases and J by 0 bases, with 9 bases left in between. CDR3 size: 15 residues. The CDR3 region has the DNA TGTGCCACCAGCAGAGACACCAGGGACTCCTACGAGCAGTACTTC. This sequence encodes CATSRDTRDSYEQYF.

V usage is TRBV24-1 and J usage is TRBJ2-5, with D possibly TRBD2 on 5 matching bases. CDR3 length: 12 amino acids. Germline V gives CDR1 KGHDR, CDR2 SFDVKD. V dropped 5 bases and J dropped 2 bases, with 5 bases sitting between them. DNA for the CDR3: TGTGCCACCAGTGGCGGGCAAGAGACCCAGTACTTC. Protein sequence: CATSGGQETQYF.

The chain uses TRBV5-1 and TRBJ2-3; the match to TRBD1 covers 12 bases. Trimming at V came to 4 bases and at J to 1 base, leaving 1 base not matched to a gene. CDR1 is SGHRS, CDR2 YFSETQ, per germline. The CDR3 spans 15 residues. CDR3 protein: CASSGTGGGTDTQYF. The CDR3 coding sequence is TGCGCCAGCAGCGGGACAGGGGGCGGCACAGATACGCAGTATTTT.